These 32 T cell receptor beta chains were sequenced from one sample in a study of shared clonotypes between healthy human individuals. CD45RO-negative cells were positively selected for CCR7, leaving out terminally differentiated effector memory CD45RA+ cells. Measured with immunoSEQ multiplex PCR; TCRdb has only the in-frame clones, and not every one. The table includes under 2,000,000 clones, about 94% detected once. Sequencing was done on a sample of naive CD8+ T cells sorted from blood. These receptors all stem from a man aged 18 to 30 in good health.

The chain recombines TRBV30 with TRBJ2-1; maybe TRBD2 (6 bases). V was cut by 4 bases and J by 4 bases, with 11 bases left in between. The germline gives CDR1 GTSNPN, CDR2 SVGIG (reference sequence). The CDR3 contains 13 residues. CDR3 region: CAWTGGVYNEQFF. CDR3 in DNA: TGTGCCTGGACAGGAGGGGTTTACAATGAGCAGTTCTTC.

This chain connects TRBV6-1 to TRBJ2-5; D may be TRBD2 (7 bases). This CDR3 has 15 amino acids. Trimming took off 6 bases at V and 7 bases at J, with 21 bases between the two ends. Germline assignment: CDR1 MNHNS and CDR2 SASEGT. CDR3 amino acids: CASRDTGSGERTQYF. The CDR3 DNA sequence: TGTGCCAGCAGGGACACAGGGAGCGGGGAACGGACCCAGTACTTC.

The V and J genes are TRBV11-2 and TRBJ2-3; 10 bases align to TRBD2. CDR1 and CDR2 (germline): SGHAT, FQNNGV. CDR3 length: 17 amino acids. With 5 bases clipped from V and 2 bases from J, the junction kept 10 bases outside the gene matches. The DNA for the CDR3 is TGTGCCAGCAGCCCCAATAGCGGGGGGCGTTTCACAGATACGCAGTATTTT. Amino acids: CASSPNSGGRFTDTQYF.

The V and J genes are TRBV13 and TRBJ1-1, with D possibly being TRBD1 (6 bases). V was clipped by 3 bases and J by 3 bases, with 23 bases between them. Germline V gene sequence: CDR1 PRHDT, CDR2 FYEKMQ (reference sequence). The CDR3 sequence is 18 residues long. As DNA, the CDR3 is TGTGCCAGCAGCTTCCCGTACCGCGACAGGAGACGGGACACTGAAGCTTTCTTT. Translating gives CASSFPYRDRRRDTEAFF. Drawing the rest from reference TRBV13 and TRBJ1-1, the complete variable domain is AAGVIQSPRHLIKEKRETATLKCYPIPRHDTVYWYQQGPGQDPQFLISFYEKMQSDKGSIPDRFSAQQFSDYHSELNMSSLELGDSALYFCASSFPYRDRRRDTEAFFGQGTRLTVV.

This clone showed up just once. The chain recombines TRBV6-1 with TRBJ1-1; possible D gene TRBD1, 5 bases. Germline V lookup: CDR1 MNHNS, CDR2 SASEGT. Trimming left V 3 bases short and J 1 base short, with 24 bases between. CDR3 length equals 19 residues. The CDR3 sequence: CASSDDPDRGHLGNTEAFF. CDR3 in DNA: TGTGCCAGCAGTGACGACCCCGACCGGGGCCATCTCGGGAACACTGAAGCTTTCTTT.

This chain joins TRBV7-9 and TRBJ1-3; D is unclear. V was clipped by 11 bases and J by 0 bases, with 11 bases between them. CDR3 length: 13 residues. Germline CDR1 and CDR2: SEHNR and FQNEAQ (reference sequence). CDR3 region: CAGSGFSGNTIYF. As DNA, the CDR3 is TGTGCCGGAAGTGGATTCTCTGGAAACACCATATATTTT. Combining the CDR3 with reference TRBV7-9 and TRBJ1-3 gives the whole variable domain DTGVSQNPRHKITKRGQNVTFRCDPISEHNRLYWYRQTLGQGPEFLTYFQNEAQLEKSRLLSDRFSAERPKGSFSTLEIQRTEQGDSAMYLCAGSGFSGNTIYFGEGSWLTVV.

CDR3 DNA: TGTGCCAGTAGTGTAGGACAGGCGGTAAATCAGCCCCAGCATTTT. This sequence encodes CASSVGQAVNQPQHF. The chain links TRBV19 to TRBJ1-5, with 7 bases lining up with TRBD1. Losses at the gene ends were 5 bases for V and 4 bases for J; bases not matched to a gene: 8. The CDR3 covers 15 residues. Germline CDR1 and CDR2: LNHDA and SQIVND (reference sequence).

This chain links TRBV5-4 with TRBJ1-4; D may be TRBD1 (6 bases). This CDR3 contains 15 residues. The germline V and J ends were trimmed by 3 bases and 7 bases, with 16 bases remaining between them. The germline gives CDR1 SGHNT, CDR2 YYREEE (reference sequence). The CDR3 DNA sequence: TGTGCCAGCAGCTCACGCGGACAGCCAGGTGAAAAACTGTTTTTT. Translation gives CASSSRGQPGEKLFF.

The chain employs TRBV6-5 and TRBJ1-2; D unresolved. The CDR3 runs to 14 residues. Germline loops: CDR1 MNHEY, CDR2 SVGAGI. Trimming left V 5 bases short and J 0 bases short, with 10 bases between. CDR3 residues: CASSLDASNYGYTF. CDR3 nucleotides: TGTGCCAGCAGTCTGGACGCCTCTAACTATGGCTACACCTTC.

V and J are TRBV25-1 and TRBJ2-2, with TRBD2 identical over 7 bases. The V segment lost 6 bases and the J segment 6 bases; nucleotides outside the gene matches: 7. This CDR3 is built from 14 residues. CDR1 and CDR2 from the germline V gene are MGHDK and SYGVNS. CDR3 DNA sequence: TGTGCCAGCAGCGGCGGGGGAAGAGCCGGGGAGCTGTTTTTT. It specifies CASSGGGRAGELFF. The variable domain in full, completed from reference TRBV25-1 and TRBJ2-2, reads EADIYQTPRYLVIGTGKKITLECSQTMGHDKMYWYQQDPGMELHLIHYSYGVNSTEKGDLSSESTVSRIRTEHFPLTLESARPSHTSQYLCASSGGGRAGELFFGEGSRLTVL.

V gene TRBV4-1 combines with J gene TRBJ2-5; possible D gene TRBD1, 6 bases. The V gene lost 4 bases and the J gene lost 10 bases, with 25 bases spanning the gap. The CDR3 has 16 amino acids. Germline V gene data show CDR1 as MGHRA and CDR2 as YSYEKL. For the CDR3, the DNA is TGCGCCAGCAGCCTTTCCCTCGGGACACCCATGAGGAGCCAGTACTTC. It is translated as CASSLSLGTPMRSQYF.

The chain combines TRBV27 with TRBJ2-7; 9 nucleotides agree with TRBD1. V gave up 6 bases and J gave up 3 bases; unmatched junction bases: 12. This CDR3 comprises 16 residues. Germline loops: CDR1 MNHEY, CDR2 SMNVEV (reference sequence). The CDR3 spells CASRSTGGGIIYEQYF. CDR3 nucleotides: TGTGCCAGCAGAAGTACAGGGGGCGGAATAATCTACGAGCAGTACTTC.

The DNA of the CDR3 is TGTGCCAGCAGCGGGACTAGTTTCACAGATACGCAGTATTTT. Translation: CASSGTSFTDTQYF. The chain joins TRBV9 to TRBJ2-3, with TRBD2 matching 7 bases. Germline V gives CDR1 SGDLS, CDR2 YYNGEE. Trimming cost V 3 bases and J 2 bases; bases outside gene matches: 3. CDR3 length: 14 residues.

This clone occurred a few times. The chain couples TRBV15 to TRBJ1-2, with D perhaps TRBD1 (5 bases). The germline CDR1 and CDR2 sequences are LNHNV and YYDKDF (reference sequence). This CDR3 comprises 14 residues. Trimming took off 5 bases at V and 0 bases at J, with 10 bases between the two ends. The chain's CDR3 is CATSRGTSNYGYTF. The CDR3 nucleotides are TGTGCCACCAGCCGAGGGACTTCTAACTATGGCTACACCTTC.

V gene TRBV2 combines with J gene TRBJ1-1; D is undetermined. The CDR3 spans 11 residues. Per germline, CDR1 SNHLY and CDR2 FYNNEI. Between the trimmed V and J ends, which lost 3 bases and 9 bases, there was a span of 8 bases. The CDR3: CASSDLVQAFF. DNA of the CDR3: TGTGCCAGCAGTGATCTGGTTCAAGCTTTCTTT.

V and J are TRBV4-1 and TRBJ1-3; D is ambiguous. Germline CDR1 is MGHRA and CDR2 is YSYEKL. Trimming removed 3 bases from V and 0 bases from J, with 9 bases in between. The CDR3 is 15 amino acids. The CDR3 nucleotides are TGCGCCAGCAGCCAGCTGGATGGCTCTGGAAACACCATATATTTT. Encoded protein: CASSQLDGSGNTIYF.

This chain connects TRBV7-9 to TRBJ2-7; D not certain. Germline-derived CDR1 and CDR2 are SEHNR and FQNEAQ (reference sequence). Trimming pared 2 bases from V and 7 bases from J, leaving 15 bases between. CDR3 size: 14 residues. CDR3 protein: CASSLPLRLGEQYF. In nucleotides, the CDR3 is TGTGCCAGCAGCTTACCGTTAAGACTGGGGGAGCAGTACTTC. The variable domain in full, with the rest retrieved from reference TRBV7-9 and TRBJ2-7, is DTGVSQNPRHKITKRGQNVTFRCDPISEHNRLYWYRQTLGQGPEFLTYFQNEAQLEKSRLLSDRFSAERPKGSFSTLEIQRTEQGDSAMYLCASSLPLRLGEQYFGPGTRLTVT.

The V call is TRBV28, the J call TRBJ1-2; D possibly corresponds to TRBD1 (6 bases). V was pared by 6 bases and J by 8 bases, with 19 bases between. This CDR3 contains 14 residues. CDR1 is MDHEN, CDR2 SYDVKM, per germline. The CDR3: CASSSSWGGQGYTF. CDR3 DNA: TGTGCCAGCAGCTCCTCCTGGGGGGGGCAAGGCTACACCTTC.

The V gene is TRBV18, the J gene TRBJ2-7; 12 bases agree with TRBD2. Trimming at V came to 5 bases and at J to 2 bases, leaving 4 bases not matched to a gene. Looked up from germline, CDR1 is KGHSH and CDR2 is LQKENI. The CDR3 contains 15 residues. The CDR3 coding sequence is TGTGCCAGCTCAGGACTAGCGGGAAATACCTACGAGCAGTACTTC. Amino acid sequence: CASSGLAGNTYEQYF.

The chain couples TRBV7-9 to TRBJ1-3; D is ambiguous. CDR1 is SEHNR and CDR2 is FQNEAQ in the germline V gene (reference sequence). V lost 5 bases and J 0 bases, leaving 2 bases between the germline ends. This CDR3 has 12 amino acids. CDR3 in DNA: TGTGCCAGCAGCAACTCTGGAAACACCATATATTTT. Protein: CASSNSGNTIYF.

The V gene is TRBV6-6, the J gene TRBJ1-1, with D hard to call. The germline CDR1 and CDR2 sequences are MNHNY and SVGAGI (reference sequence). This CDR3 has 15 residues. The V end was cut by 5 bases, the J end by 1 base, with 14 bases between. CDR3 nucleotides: TGTGCCAGCAGTGGCTGGGCGGCCGGGAACACTGAAGCTTTCTTT. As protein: CASSGWAAGNTEAFF.

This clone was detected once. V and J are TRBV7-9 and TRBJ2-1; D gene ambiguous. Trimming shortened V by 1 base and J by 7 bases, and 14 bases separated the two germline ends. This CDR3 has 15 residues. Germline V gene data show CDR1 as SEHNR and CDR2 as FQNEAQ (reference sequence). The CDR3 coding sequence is TGTGCCAGCAGCTTAGTTACAGCAGGATCAAATGAGCAGTTCTTC. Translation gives CASSLVTAGSNEQFF. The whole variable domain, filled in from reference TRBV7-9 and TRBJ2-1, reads DTGVSQNPRHKITKRGQNVTFRCDPISEHNRLYWYRQTLGQGPEFLTYFQNEAQLEKSRLLSDRFSAERPKGSFSTLEIQRTEQGDSAMYLCASSLVTAGSNEQFFGPGTRLTVL.

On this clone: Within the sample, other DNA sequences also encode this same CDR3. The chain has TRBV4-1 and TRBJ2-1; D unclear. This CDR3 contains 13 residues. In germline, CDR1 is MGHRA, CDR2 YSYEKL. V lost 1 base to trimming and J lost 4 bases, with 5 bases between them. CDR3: CASSQVGYNEQFF. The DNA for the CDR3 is TGCGCCAGCAGCCAAGTAGGATACAATGAGCAGTTCTTC.

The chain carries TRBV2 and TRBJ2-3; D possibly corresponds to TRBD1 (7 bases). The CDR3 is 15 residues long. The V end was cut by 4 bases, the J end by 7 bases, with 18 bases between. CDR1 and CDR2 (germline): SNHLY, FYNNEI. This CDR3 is CASSGAQGGNHTQYF. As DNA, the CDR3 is TGTGCCAGCAGTGGGGCGCAGGGGGGAAATCATACGCAGTATTTT.

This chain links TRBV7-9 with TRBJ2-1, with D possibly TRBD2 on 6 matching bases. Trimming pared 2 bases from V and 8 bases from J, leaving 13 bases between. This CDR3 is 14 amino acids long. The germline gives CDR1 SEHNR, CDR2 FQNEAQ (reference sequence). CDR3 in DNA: TGTGCCAGCAGCTTAATTACTAGCCGGGATGAGCAGTTCTTC. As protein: CASSLITSRDEQFF. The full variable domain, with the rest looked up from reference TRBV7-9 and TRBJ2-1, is DTGVSQNPRHKITKRGQNVTFRCDPISEHNRLYWYRQTLGQGPEFLTYFQNEAQLEKSRLLSDRFSAERPKGSFSTLEIQRTEQGDSAMYLCASSLITSRDEQFFGPGTRLTVL.

The CDR3 here is CASSQEEAGVRYEQYF. The CDR3 DNA is TGCGCCAGCAGCCAAGAGGAAGCGGGAGTTAGGTACGAGCAGTACTTC. The rearrangement uses TRBV4-3 and TRBJ2-7; 8 nucleotides match TRBD2. The V and J ends lost 0 bases and 4 bases, in that order; junction bases with no gene match: 8. Germline loops: CDR1 LGHNA, CDR2 YSLEER. The CDR3 runs 16 residues.

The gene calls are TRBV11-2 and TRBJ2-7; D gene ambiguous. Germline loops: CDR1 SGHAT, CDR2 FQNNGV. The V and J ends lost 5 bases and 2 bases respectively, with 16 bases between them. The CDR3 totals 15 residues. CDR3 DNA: TGTGCCAGCAGCCAGGATGTTAGGGTTCCCTACGAGCAGTACTTC. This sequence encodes CASSQDVRVPYEQYF. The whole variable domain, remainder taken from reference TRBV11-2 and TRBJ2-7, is EAGVAQSPRYKIIEKRQSVAFWCNPISGHATLYWYQQILGQGPKLLIQFQNNGVVDDSQLPKDRFSAERLKGVDSTLKIQPAKLEDSAVYLCASSQDVRVPYEQYFGPGTRLTVT.

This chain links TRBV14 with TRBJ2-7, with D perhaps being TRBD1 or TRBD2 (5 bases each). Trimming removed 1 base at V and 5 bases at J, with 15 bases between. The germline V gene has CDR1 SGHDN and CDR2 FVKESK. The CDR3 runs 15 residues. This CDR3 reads CASSQAPGRGHEQYF. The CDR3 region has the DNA TGTGCCAGCAGCCAAGCCCCCGGCCGGGGCCACGAGCAGTACTTC.

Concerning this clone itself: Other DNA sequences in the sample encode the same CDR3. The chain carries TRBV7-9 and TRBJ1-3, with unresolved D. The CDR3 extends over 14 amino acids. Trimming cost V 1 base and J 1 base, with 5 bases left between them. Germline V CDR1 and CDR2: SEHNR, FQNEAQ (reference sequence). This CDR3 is CASSLVGSGNTIYF. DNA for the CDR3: TGTGCCAGCAGCTTAGTAGGGTCTGGAAACACCATATATTTT.

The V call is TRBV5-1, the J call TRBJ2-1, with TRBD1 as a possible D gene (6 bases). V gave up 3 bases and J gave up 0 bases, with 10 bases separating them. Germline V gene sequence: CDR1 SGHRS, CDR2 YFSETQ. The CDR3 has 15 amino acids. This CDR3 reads CASSSDRSSYNEQFF. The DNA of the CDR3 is TGCGCCAGCAGCTCCGACAGGAGCTCCTACAATGAGCAGTTCTTC.

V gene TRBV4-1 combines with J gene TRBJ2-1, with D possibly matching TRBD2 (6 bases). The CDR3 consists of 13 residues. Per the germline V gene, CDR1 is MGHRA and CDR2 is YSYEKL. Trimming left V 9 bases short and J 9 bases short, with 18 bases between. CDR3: CASGTSLFIEQFF. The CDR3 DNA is TGCGCCAGTGGTACTAGCTTGTTTATTGAGCAGTTCTTC.

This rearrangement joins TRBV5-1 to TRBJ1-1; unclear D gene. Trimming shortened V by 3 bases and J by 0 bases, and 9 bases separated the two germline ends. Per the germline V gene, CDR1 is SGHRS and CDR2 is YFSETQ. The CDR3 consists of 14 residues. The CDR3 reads CASSSGPLNTEAFF. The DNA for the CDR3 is TGCGCCAGCAGCTCCGGACCTCTGAACACTGAAGCTTTCTTT.